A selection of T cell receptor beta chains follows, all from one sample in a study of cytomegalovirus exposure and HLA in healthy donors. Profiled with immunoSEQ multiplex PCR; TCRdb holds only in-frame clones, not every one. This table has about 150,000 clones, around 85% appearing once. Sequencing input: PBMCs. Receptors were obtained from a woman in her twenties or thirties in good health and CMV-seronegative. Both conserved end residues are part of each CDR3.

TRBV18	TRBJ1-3	CASSTARNTIYF
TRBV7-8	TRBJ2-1	CASTDRVSYNEQFF
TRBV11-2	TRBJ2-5	CASSLRETQYF
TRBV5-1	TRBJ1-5	CASSSEAGRNQPQHF
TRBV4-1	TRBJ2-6	CASSRIGGANVLTF
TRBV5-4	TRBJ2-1	CASSLGGLAGGLNEQFF
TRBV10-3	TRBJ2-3	CAISEAGGPTDTQYF
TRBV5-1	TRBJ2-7	CASSLVAGGPPGEQYF
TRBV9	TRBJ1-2	CASSVRDSNYGYTF
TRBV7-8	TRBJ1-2	CASSSSGTGVGYTF
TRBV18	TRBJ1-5	CASSPNKGFQPQHF
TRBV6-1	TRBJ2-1	CASNFSPYNEQFF
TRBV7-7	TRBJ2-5	CASSFGQRETQYF
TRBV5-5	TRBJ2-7	CASSSGLAGSYEQYF
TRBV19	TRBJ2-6	CASSLMMRSGANVLTF
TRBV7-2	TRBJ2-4	CASSLDEGARDIQYF
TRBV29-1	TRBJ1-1	CSAKDRGLEAFF
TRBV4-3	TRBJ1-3	CASSQDHTFSGNTIYF
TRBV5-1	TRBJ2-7	CASSLWQGTYEQYF
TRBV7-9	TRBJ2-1	CASVLAGGWNEQFF
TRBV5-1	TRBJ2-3	CASSFGLAGKDTQYF
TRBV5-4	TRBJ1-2	CASSLAGQFSYGYTF
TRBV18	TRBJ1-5	CASSPGHAGGPQHF
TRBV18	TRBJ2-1	CASSSTSFHEQFF
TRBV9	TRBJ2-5	CASSVGVGRAQETQYF
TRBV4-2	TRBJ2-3	CASSPSRAGPTDTQYF
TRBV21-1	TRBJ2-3	CASCHTYPDPYGGDTQYF
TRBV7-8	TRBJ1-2	CASSPREGSVYGYTF
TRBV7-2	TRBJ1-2	CASSPGTVYGYTF
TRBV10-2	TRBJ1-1	CASSEVGQDTEAFF
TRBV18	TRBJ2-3	CASSATDLTQYF
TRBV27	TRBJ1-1	CASSLSRNTEAFF
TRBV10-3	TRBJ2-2	CAISQGTGELFF
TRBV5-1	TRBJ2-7	CASSPGQIYEQYF
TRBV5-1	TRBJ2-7	CASSSRELGEQYF
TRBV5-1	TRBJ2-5	CASTLGGGRYGETQYF
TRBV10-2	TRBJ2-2	CASQGTGFTGELFF
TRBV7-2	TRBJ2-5	CASSLDPRHGWETQYF
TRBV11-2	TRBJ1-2	CASSPFTNFYYGYTF
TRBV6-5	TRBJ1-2	CASSYSGDSPYGYTF
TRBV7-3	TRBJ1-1	CASSPGQGLNTEAFF
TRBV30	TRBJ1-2	CAWSYRDGYTF
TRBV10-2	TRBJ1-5	CASSVGRGAQPQHF
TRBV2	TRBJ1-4	CASSRTGRANEKLFF
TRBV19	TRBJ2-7	CASTAGTSGIYEQYF
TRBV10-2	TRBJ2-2	CASSESQGLANIGELFF
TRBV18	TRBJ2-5	CASSPGTAYGETQYF
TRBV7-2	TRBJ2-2	CASSLSGGNTGELFF
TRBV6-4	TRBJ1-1	CASSDGDRLNTEAFF
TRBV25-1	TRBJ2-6	CASSVTGGDSGANVLTF